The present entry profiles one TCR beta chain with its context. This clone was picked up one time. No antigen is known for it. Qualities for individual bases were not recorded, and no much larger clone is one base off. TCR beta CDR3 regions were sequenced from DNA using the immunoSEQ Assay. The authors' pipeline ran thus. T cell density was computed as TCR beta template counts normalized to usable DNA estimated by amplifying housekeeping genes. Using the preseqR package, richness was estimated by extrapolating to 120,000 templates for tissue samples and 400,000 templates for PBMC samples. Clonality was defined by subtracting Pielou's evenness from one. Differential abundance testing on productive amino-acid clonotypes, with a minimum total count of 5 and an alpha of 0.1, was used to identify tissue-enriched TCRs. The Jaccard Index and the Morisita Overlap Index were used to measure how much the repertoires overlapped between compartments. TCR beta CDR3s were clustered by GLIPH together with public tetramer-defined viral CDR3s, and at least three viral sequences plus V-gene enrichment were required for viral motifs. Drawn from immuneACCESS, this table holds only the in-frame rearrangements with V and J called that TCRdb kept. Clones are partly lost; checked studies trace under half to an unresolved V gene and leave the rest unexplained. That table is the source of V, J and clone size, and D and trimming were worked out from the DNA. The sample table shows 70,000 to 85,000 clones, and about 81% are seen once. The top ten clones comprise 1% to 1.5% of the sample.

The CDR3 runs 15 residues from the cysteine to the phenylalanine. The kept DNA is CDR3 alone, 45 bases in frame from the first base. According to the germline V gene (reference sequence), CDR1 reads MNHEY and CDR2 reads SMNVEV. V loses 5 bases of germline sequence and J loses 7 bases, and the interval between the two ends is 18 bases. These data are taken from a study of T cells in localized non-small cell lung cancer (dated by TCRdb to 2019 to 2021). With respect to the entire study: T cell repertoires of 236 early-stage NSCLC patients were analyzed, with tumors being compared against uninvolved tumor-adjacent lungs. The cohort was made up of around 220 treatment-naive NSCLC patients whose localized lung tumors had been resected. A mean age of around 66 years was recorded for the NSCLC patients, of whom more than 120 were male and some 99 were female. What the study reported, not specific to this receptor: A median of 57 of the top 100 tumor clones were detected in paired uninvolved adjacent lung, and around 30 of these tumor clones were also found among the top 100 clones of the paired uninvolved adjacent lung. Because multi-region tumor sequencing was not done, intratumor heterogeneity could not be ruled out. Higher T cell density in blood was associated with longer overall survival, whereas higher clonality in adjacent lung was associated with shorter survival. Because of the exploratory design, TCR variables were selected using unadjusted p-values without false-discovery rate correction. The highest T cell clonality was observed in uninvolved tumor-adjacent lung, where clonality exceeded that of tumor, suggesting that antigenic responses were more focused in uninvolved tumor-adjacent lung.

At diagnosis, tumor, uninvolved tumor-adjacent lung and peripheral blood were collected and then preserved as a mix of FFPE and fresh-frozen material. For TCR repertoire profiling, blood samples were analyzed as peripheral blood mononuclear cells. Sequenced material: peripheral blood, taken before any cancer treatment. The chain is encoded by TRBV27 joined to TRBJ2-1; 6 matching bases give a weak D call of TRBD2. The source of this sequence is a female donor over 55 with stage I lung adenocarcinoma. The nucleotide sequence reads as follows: TGTGCCAGCAGTGTTCTAGGTCGGGGGTTGAATGAGCAGTTCTTC. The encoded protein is CASSVLGRGLNEQFF.